This TCR beta chain is from a study of cytomegalovirus exposure and HLA in healthy donors. At the level of the study: Sequencing of around 200 million T cells in an earlier analysis found around 100 million unique TCR beta sequences. Among about 380 genotyped donors, about 83% fell in the Caucasian-associated ancestry cluster.

PCR primers comprised 60 Vbeta and 13 Jbeta primers. The assay was immunoSEQ multiplex PCR, and TCRdb's table has in-frame clones only and misses some. Altogether 75,000 to 100,000 clones are present, around 73% being singletons, with the ten largest covering about 3.5%. The length of the CDR3 is 15 residues. V was cut by 5 bases and J by 0 bases, with 13 bases left in between. Germline V gene lookup returns CDR1 SGHAT and CDR2 FQNNGV. The sequence came from a man between 35 and 55 years old in good health and CMV-seronegative. Sequences were obtained from PBMCs. The gene calls are TRBV11-2 and TRBJ1-1, with D possibly matching TRBD1 (5 bases). In DNA form, the CDR3 reads TGTGCCAGCAGCGCGGGACCGGGAGTGAACACTGAAGCTTTCTTT. Its protein product is CASSAGPGVNTEAFF.